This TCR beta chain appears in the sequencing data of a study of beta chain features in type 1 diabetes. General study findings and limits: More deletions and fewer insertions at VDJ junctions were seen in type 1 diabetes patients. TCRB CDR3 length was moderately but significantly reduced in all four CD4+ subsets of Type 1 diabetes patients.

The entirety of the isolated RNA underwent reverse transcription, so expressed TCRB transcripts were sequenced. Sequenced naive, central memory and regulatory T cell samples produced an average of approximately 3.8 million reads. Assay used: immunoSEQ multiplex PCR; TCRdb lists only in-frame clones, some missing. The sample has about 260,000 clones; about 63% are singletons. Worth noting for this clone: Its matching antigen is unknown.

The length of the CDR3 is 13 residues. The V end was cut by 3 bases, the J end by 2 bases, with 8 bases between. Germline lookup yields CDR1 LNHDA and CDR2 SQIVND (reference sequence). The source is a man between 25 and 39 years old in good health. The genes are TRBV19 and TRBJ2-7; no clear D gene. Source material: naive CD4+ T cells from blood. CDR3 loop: CASSIGRPYEQYF. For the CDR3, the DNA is TGTGCCAGTAGTATTGGCCGACCCTACGAGCAGTACTTC. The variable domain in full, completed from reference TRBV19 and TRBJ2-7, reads DGGITQSPKYLFRKEGQNVTLSCEQNLNHDAMYWYRQDPGQGLRLIYYSQIVNDFQKGDIAEGYSVSREKKESFPLTVTSAQKNPTAFYLCASSIGRPYEQYFGPGTRLTVT.